Following are 14 T cell receptor beta chains from one sample sequenced in a study of T cells in Graves' hyperthyroidism and ophthalmopathy. RNA transcripts yielded amplified TCR beta CDR3 regions. In the first-round RT-PCR of the TCR CDR3, the HTBI primer set was used. MiXCR, run by TCRdb on the multiplex PCR reads, gives a single entry per CDR3 protein. The sample carries 500,000 to 700,000 distinct CDR3 sequences, approximately 15% recorded once. Sequencing was done on a sample of blood. The source of these receptors is a woman between 18 and 29 years old with Graves' hyperthyroidism.

CDR3 sequence: CSASGGGPSAFF. The CDR3 coding sequence is TGCAGTGCTAGTGGGGGGGGCCCCTCGGCTTTCTTT. This chain connects TRBV20-1 to TRBJ1-1, with D maybe TRBD1 (6 bases). The CDR3 covers 12 residues. V dropped 3 bases and J dropped 11 bases, with 16 bases sitting between them. Looked up from germline, CDR1 is DFQATT and CDR2 is SNEGSKA (reference sequence).

This clonotype was counted ten times or more. This chain joins TRBV20-1 and TRBJ2-5; D is perhaps TRBD2 (7 bases). Trimming pared 6 bases from V and 1 base from J, leaving 18 bases between. This CDR3 contains 15 residues. Germline CDR1 DFQATT, CDR2 SNEGSKA (reference sequence). CDR3 coding DNA: TGCAGTGCAATAGGGGGGGAGGGCCGCCAAGAGACCCAGTACTTC. This translates into CSAIGGEGRQETQYF.

This clonotype was counted a few times. The V and J genes are TRBV14 and TRBJ2-5; TRBD2 matches 11 bases. J lost 4 bases, V lost 1 base, and 5 bases had no gene match. The CDR3 covers 16 residues. Germline CDR1 reads SGHDN; CDR2 reads FVKESK. CDR3 loop: CASSQVTSGGGETQYF. The CDR3 nucleotides read TGTGCCAGCAGCCAAGTTACTAGCGGGGGTGGAGAGACCCAGTACTTC. The variable domain in full, completed from reference TRBV14 and TRBJ2-5, reads EAGVTQFPSHSVIEKGQTVTLRCDPISGHDNLYWYRRVMGKEIKFLLHFVKESKQDESGMPNNRFLAERTGGTYSTLKVQPAELEDSGVYFCASSQVTSGGGETQYFGPGTRLLVL.

The gene calls are TRBV5-1 and TRBJ2-2; TRBD1 matches 11 bases. V lost 4 bases to trimming and J lost 6 bases; unmatched junction nucleotides: 8. Germline CDR1 SGHRS, CDR2 YFSETQ. The CDR3 extends over 16 amino acids. The CDR3 is CASSHRTGGNAGELFF. CDR3 in DNA: TGCGCCAGCAGCCACCGGACAGGGGGCAATGCCGGGGAGCTGTTTTTT.

This chain connects TRBV6-2 or TRBV6-3 to TRBJ2-5; D is perhaps TRBD1 (6 bases). The germline CDR1 and CDR2 sequences are MNHEY and SVGEGT. The CDR3 spans 14 residues. V was shortened by 4 bases and J by 3 bases, with 12 bases between the two germline ends. In DNA, the CDR3 is TGTGCCAGCAGTTCTATCTACAGGGAAGAGACCCAGTACTTC. This sequence encodes CASSSIYREETQYF.

This clonotype has a count of ten or more. The chain has TRBV11-2 and TRBJ2-7; TRBD1 might be the D (6 bases). The ends were cut back, 5 bases at V and 5 bases at J, with 13 bases in the middle. The CDR3 length is 13 residues. Germline loops: CDR1 SGHAT, CDR2 FQNNGV. The chain's CDR3 is CASSPRGWDEQYF. As DNA, the CDR3 is TGTGCCAGCAGCCCCAGGGGCTGGGACGAGCAGTACTTC.

This clonotype was seen many times. This CDR3 reads CASSGHGQPERGYNEQFF. DNA of the CDR3: TGTGCCAGCAGTGGCCACGGACAACCTGAGCGGGGGTACAATGAGCAGTTCTTC. The chain joins TRBV6-1 to TRBJ2-1; 8 positions match TRBD2. The length of the CDR3 is 18 residues. Germline CDR1 reads MNHNS; CDR2 reads SASEGT. J was trimmed by 4 bases and V by 4 bases; bases with no gene match: 15.

About this clonotype itself: Mismatch with germline at one junction end may stem from a read error. This chain joins TRBV7-3 and TRBJ2-5; TRBD1 matches at 8 bases. Germline CDR1 SGHTA, CDR2 FQGTGA. This CDR3 spans 15 amino acids. CDR3 in amino acids: CASSQGTGIRETQYF. The DNA for the CDR3 is TGTGCTAGCAGCCAAGGGACAGGCATTAGGGAGACCCAGTACTTC.

V usage is TRBV27 and J usage is TRBJ2-2, with TRBD1 identical over 7 bases. With V trimmed by 0 bases and J by 5 bases, 6 bases remained unmatched. Germline assignment: CDR1 MNHEY and CDR2 SMNVEV (reference sequence). CDR3 length: 16 amino acids. CDR3 in amino acids: CASSLSKGAGTGELFF. In DNA form, the CDR3 reads TGTGCCAGCAGTTTATCCAAGGGGGCTGGGACCGGGGAGCTGTTTTTT.

This clonotype occurred many times. The chain has TRBV6-1 and TRBJ2-2; D remains unclear. V was shortened by 7 bases and J by 0 bases, with 12 bases between the two germline ends. Per germline, CDR1 MNHNS and CDR2 SASEGT. The CDR3 runs to 15 residues. The CDR3 region has the DNA TGTGCCAGCACCCACCTCCCGTCGAACACCGGGGAGCTGTTTTTT. It translates to CASTHLPSNTGELFF.

The chain combines TRBV30 with TRBJ1-2; D is possibly TRBD1 (6 bases). The CDR3 spans 16 residues. With 2 bases removed from V and 2 bases from J, the gap between germline ends came to 18 bases. CDR1 is GTSNPN, CDR2 SVGIG, per germline (reference sequence). In nucleotides, the CDR3 is TGTGCCTGGAGTCCATCCGACAGGTTCCGGAACTATGGCTACACCTTC. Translating gives CAWSPSDRFRNYGYTF.

This clonotype was observed many times. The gene calls are TRBV28 and TRBJ2-2; no clear D gene. The germline V gene encodes CDR1 MDHEN and CDR2 SYDVKM. V was cut by 3 bases and J by 2 bases, with 4 bases left in between. This CDR3 contains 13 residues. Written as DNA, the CDR3 is TGTGCCAGCAGTTTCCCTAACACCGGGGAGCTGTTTTTT. Translated: CASSFPNTGELFF.

Note on this clonotype: This may arise from a read error, as a much more abundant clone is one base away. The chain is built from TRBV24-1 and TRBJ1-1; 8 bases agree with TRBD1. The CDR3 extends over 15 amino acids. Germline V gene lookup returns CDR1 KGHDR and CDR2 SFDVKD. After removal of 4 bases from V and 7 bases from J, the junction contained 10 bases not matched to a gene. CDR3 loop: CATSDTGQGKHEAFF. Here the CDR3 DNA reads TGTGCCACCAGTGACACTGGACAGGGTAAACATGAAGCTTTCTTT.

About this clonotype itself: The junction differs from germline at one of its ends, possibly a read error. The chain recombines TRBV7-9 with TRBJ1-1; no firm D call. Germline V gene data show CDR1 as SEHNR and CDR2 as FQNEAQ (reference sequence). The CDR3 is made up of 13 amino acids. The CDR3 loop reads CASGLNLNTEAFF. CDR3 DNA: TGTGCCAGCGGCTTGAACCTGAACACTGAAGCTTTCTTT.